A selection of T cell receptor beta chains follows, all from one sample in a study of blood T cell repertoires in COVID-19. TCRdb's copy holds only in-frame clones and misses some; the assay was immunoSEQ multiplex PCR. The repertoire holds 150,000 to 200,000 clones, with 80% to 90% as singletons. Input material: peripheral blood. The receptors were sampled from a woman at least 80 years old with acute or convalescent COVID-19. CDR3s include the opening cysteine and the closing phenylalanine or tryptophan. A D gene is named only where the DNA matches it firmly. Not every row has a clone size; where given, it reads once, few, many or a size class.

abundance	v_gene	d_gene	j_gene	CDR3nt	CDR3aa
.	TRBV11-1	TRBD1	TRBJ2-3	TGTGCCAGCAGCTTAGAGGGACAGCGTACAGATACGCAGTATTTT	CASSLEGQRTDTQYF
few	TRBV29-1	.	TRBJ2-7	TGCAGCGTTGTCCGGGGAACCTACGAGCAGTACTTC	CSVVRGTYEQYF
.	TRBV20-1	TRBD1	TRBJ1-2	TGCAGTGCTGGGACAGGTTGGGGCTACACCTTC	CSAGTGWGYTF
.	TRBV5-4	TRBD1	TRBJ1-2	TGTGCCAGCAGCTTGGACAGGGGAATTCTAACTATGGGCTACACCTTC	CASSLDRGILTMGYTF
.	TRBV16	.	TRBJ2-6	TGTGCCAGCAGCCAAGGGCAGGGGTCTGGGGCCAACGTCCTGACTTTC	CASSQGQGSGANVLTF
.	TRBV7-2	TRBD2	TRBJ2-1	TGTGCCAGCACCTTCGGGGGGGGGCTCAATGAGCAGTTCTTC	CASTFGGGLNEQFF
once	TRBV3-1/TRBV3-2	TRBD1	TRBJ2-7	TGTGCCAGCAGCCAGGGGGACAGGTGGGCCAGCAGCTCCTACGAGCAGTACTTC	CASSQGDRWASSSYEQYF
once	TRBV4-1	TRBD2	TRBJ2-1	TGCGCCAGCAGCCAGAGGACTAGCGGGGCCTACAATGAGCAGTTCTTC	CASSQRTSGAYNEQFF
.	TRBV7-6	TRBD2	TRBJ2-2	TGTGCCAGCAGCTTGCGGCCCCCGGGACTAGCGGGAGGTCTTGTGAACACCGGGGAGCTGTTTTTT	CASSLRPPGLAGGLVNTGELFF
.	TRBV4-3	.	TRBJ2-1	TGCGCCAGCAGCCAAGAACCGGGTTTAAGGAATGAGCAGTTCTTC	CASSQEPGLRNEQFF
.	TRBV15	.	TRBJ1-5	TGTGCCACCAGCTTTGGCAGCGGGCCCCAGCATTTT	CATSFGSGPQHF
once	TRBV7-8	.	TRBJ1-1	TGTGCCAGCAGGCAGAAGATGAACACTGAAGCTTTCTTT	CASRQKMNTEAFF
once	TRBV5-6	TRBD2	TRBJ2-2	TGTGCCAGCAGAACTAGCGGTACAAACACCGGGGAGCTGTTTTTT	CASRTSGTNTGELFF
.	TRBV19	TRBD2	TRBJ2-3	TGTGCCAGTAGTATAGATCTAGCGGGAGGGTCGTCAGATACGCAGTATTTT	CASSIDLAGGSSDTQYF
.	TRBV4-1	.	TRBJ2-2	TGCGCCAGCAGCCTAGAGGGACAAATCAAAACCGGGGAGCTGTTTTTT	CASSLEGQIKTGELFF
.	TRBV5-4	.	TRBJ1-5	TGTGCCAGCAGCTTGGCGCCAGAACGCAATCAGCCCCAGCATTTT	CASSLAPERNQPQHF
.	TRBV5-4	.	TRBJ2-5	TGTGCCAGCAGCCAGCAAGAGACCCAGTACTTC	CASSQQETQYF
.	TRBV7-2	.	TRBJ2-3	TGTGCCAGCAGCTTGGGCGGGACCCTCACAGATACGCAGTATTTT	CASSLGGTLTDTQYF
.	TRBV25-1	.	TRBJ1-2	TGTGCCAGCAGGCAGGGATACTATGGCTACACCTTC	CASRQGYYGYTF
.	TRBV10-3	TRBD1	TRBJ2-2	TGTGCCATCAGGATACAGGGGGCGGCTGGGGAGCTGTTTTTT	CAIRIQGAAGELFF
.	TRBV5-1	TRBD2	TRBJ2-1	TGCGCCAGCAGCTTGGCTTCGTGGGAGGGCCGTCTTGCTGAGCAGTTCTTC	CASSLASWEGRLAEQFF
.	TRBV15	.	TRBJ2-6	TGTGCCACCAGCAGGAAGACAGGACCCTGGTTCTCTGGGGCCAACGTCCTGACTTTC	CATSRKTGPWFSGANVLTF
.	TRBV7-2	TRBD1	TRBJ1-1	TGTGCCAGCGGAAGGGACAGGGGGTATGGGACTGAAGCTTTCTTT	CASGRDRGYGTEAFF
.	TRBV5-1	TRBD1	TRBJ2-7	TGCGCCAGCAGCTTGGCTGGGACAGGGGGAGGCGAGCAGTACTTC	CASSLAGTGGGEQYF
few	TRBV5-1	TRBD2	TRBJ2-7	TGCGCCAGCAGCCGGATAGCGGGGGGTGTTTACGAGCAGTACTTC	CASSRIAGGVYEQYF
.	TRBV6-5	.	TRBJ2-3	TGTGCCAGCGTGACTTCTCCTCTCACAGATACGCAGTATTTT	CASVTSPLTDTQYF
.	TRBV5-1	TRBD1	TRBJ1-3	TGCGCCAGCAGGGAGACAGGGACTGGAAACACCATATATTTT	CASRETGTGNTIYF
once	TRBV29-1	.	TRBJ2-7	TGCAGCGTTGTCACCACCTTAACGGTAGCTAAACCCTACGAGCAGTACTTC	CSVVTTLTVAKPYEQYF
.	TRBV5-4	.	TRBJ1-6	TGTGCCAGCAGCTTACAGGGAATGAATTCACCCCTCCACTTT	CASSLQGMNSPLHF
.	TRBV19	TRBD2	TRBJ2-1	TGTGCCAGTAGTATGACTAGCGGGAGGAGCTCCTACAATGAGCAGTTCTTC	CASSMTSGRSSYNEQFF
.	TRBV3-1/TRBV3-2	.	TRBJ2-4	TGTGCCAGCAGCCTTTCAGGGGTGGCCAAAAACATTCAGTACTTC	CASSLSGVAKNIQYF
.	TRBV27	TRBD1	TRBJ2-1	TGTGCCAGCAGTTTATCTAGGGGGCCTTGGCCCACTGAGCAGTTCTTC	CASSLSRGPWPTEQFF
.	TRBV30	TRBD1	TRBJ1-1	TGTGCCTGGAGGGGGACAGGGGGTATAATGAACACTGAAGCTTTCTTT	CAWRGTGGIMNTEAFF
.	TRBV4-3	TRBD1	TRBJ1-2	TGCGCCAGCAGCCTATTAGGACAGGGGGCGACTGGCTACACCTTC	CASSLLGQGATGYTF
.	TRBV5-1	.	TRBJ2-3	TGCGCCAGCAGCGAGGAGGGCGCAGATACGCAGTATTTT	CASSEEGADTQYF
.	TRBV6-5	TRBD2	TRBJ2-7	TGTGCCAGCAGTTACGGGACTAGCGGATCCTACGAGCAGTACTTC	CASSYGTSGSYEQYF
.	TRBV4-3	.	TRBJ1-1	TGCGCCAGCAGCCAAGATGCGGGGGTCTACACTGAAGCTTTCTTT	CASSQDAGVYTEAFF
.	TRBV19	TRBD1	TRBJ2-7	TGTGCCAGTAGTAACGGACAGGGCTACGAGCAGTACTTC	CASSNGQGYEQYF
.	TRBV7-9	TRBD1	TRBJ1-1	TGTGCCAGCAGCGCGACAGGGGCGAACACTGAAGCTTTCTTT	CASSATGANTEAFF
.	TRBV7-9	.	TRBJ2-7	TGTGCCAGCACCAATGCGCATTATTCCTACGAGCAGTACTTC	CASTNAHYSYEQYF
.	TRBV7-2	TRBD2	TRBJ2-1	TGTGCCAGCAGCCAGGGACTAGACCCGTTCTTC	CASSQGLDPFF
.	TRBV14	.	TRBJ1-1	TGTGCCAGCAGCCAAGACGGACATCCGGACACTGAAGCTTTCTTT	CASSQDGHPDTEAFF
.	TRBV5-4	TRBD2	TRBJ2-3	TGTGCCAGCACACTAGCGGGAGTTCCGGGCACAGATACGCAGTATTTT	CASTLAGVPGTDTQYF
once	TRBV7-9	.	TRBJ2-1	TGTGCCAGCAGAACCTCAAGCCGCAATGAGCAGTTCTTC	CASRTSSRNEQFF
.	TRBV2	TRBD2	TRBJ2-7	TGTGCCAGCAGTGCGGCGGGAGGGTTGGACGAGCAGTACTTC	CASSAAGGLDEQYF
.	TRBV6-5	TRBD1	TRBJ1-2	TGTGCCAGCATTACGGTCCAGGGGGCCGTCTATGGCTACACCTTC	CASITVQGAVYGYTF
.	TRBV7-2	TRBD1	TRBJ1-3	TGTGCCAGCAGCCTAGGGGGCACGGGAAACACCATATATTTT	CASSLGGTGNTIYF
many	TRBV5-1	.	TRBJ2-7	TGCGCCAGCCTCCCTTGGAGGGACGAGCAGTACTTC	CASLPWRDEQYF
.	TRBV19	TRBD1	TRBJ1-5	TGTGCCAGTAGTATAGAAGGGGGCGGCCAGCCCCAGCATTTT	CASSIEGGGQPQHF
.	TRBV27	.	TRBJ1-1	TGTGCCAGCAGTCCTGCTGGCGGTAGGAACACTGAAGCTTTCTTT	CASSPAGGRNTEAFF
.	TRBV19	TRBD1	TRBJ1-5	TGTGCCAGTAGTACCCGGGACAGAGTCAATCAGCCCCAGCATTTT	CASSTRDRVNQPQHF
.	TRBV28	TRBD2	TRBJ2-7	TGTGCCAGCAGCCTCAGACTAGCGGGAGTTTCCTACGAGCAGTACTTC	CASSLRLAGVSYEQYF
.	TRBV13	.	TRBJ2-1	TGTGCCAGCAGCTTCGAACAGGGTACCTACAATGAGCAGTTCTTC	CASSFEQGTYNEQFF
.	TRBV5-1	TRBD1	TRBJ2-2	TGCGCCAGCAGCCGAAACGGACCCACAGGGGCGAACACCGGGGAGCTGTTTTTT	CASSRNGPTGANTGELFF
few	TRBV7-9	TRBD2	TRBJ2-1	TGTGCCAGCAGCACCCGGACTAGCGGGAGAAGGAATGAGCAGTTCTTC	CASSTRTSGRRNEQFF
.	TRBV6-1	.	TRBJ2-1	TGTGCCAGCAGTGAAGCGGCGGGCTCCTACAATGAGCAGTTCTTC	CASSEAAGSYNEQFF
few	TRBV9	.	TRBJ2-5	TGTGCCAGCAGCGTATTGGGGCAGGGCAGATCGGAGACCCAGTACTTC	CASSVLGQGRSETQYF
few	TRBV7-9	TRBD2	TRBJ2-5	TGTGCCAGCAGCCGCGGGACTAGCGGGAGGTCCTGGGAGACCCAGTACTTC	CASSRGTSGRSWETQYF
once	TRBV7-8	.	TRBJ2-7	TGTGCCAGCAGTCGACTTTCCTACGAGCAGTACTTC	CASSRLSYEQYF
.	TRBV27	.	TRBJ1-5	TGTGCCAGCAGTTTAACTGAAAATCAGCCCCAGCATTTT	CASSLTENQPQHF